The 32 T cell receptor beta chains given below trace back to one sample, sequenced in a study of PD-1 blockade in mismatch repair-deficient tumors. Generated by immunoSEQ multiplex PCR, the TCRdb table keeps only in-frame clones and is missing some. The table has about 38,000 clones, around 79% seen once. The sample in question was peripheral blood, obtained 4 weeks after starting pembrolizumab. The receptors here all came from an adult with mismatch repair-deficient cancer.

V gene TRBV28 combines with J gene TRBJ1-3, with TRBD1 matching over 10 bases. J lost 8 bases, V lost 7 bases, and 8 bases had no gene match. This CDR3 has 14 residues. Germline V gene sequence: CDR1 MDHEN, CDR2 SYDVKM. The CDR3 DNA reads as TGTGCCAGCACCGTCGACAGGGGGCGGGACACCATATATTTT. Translation gives CASTVDRGRDTIYF.

The chain uses TRBV4-3 and TRBJ2-1; weak D call: TRBD2 (6 bases). CDR3 length equals 16 residues. From germline, CDR1 is LGHNA and CDR2 YSLEER. V was cut by 0 bases and J by 3 bases, with 12 bases left in between. CDR3 in amino acids: CASSQDWRAVYNEQFF. As DNA, the CDR3 is TGCGCCAGCAGCCAAGACTGGAGGGCCGTCTACAATGAGCAGTTCTTC.

The CDR3: CAWRKAWNEQFF. DNA of the CDR3: TGTGCCTGGAGGAAGGCTTGGAATGAGCAGTTCTTC. The rearrangement uses TRBV30 and TRBJ2-1; no clear D. V was clipped by 3 bases and J by 7 bases, with 10 bases between them. The CDR3 contains 12 residues. Germline lookup yields CDR1 GTSNPN and CDR2 SVGIG (reference sequence).

The chain has TRBV7-9 and TRBJ2-3; D may be TRBD2 (5 bases). The CDR3 runs 16 residues. Germline V lookup: CDR1 SEHNR, CDR2 FQNEAQ (reference sequence). V was cut by 5 bases and J by 0 bases, with 15 bases left in between. The CDR3 spells CASSLGLFTSTDTQYF. The CDR3 DNA reads as TGTGCCAGCAGCCTCGGACTCTTCACTAGCACAGATACGCAGTATTTT.

The V call is TRBV30, the J call TRBJ2-3, with D tentatively TRBD2 (6 bases). V was clipped by 2 bases and J by 4 bases, with 10 bases between them. This CDR3 region has 13 residues. Germline CDR1 and CDR2: GTSNPN and SVGIG (reference sequence). The CDR3 bases are TGTGCCTGGAGTCTACGGGGGTCAGATACGCAGTATTTT. Residues: CAWSLRGSDTQYF.

The chain combines TRBV7-8 with TRBJ2-1, with 10 bases aligning to TRBD2. The V gene's germline CDR1 is SGHVS and CDR2 FQNEAQ. The CDR3 is 18 amino acids. Trimming took 1 base from V and 3 from J; bases not matched to a gene: 9. The CDR3 region is CASSLGDPGLASYNEQFF. The CDR3 nucleotides read TGTGCCAGCAGCTTAGGGGACCCGGGACTAGCGAGCTACAATGAGCAGTTCTTC.

V and J are TRBV19 and TRBJ1-2; D may be TRBD1 (5 bases). CDR1 is LNHDA, CDR2 SQIVND, per germline (reference sequence). The V end was cut by 7 bases, the J end by 4 bases, with 19 bases between. The CDR3 runs to 15 residues. CDR3 nucleotides: TGTGCCAGTATCTCCGACGGGGGAGATCGCTATGGCTACACCTTC. Translating it yields CASISDGGDRYGYTF.

V is TRBV19 and J is TRBJ1-2; 7 nucleotides match TRBD1. The CDR3 loop spans 15 amino acids. The trim removed 5 bases at V and 3 bases at J, leaving 9 bases unmatched. Looked up from germline, CDR1 is LNHDA and CDR2 is SQIVND (reference sequence). CDR3: CASSPFLTGDYGYTF. The CDR3 region has the DNA TGTGCCAGTAGTCCCTTCCTAACAGGGGACTATGGCTACACCTTC.

The chain has TRBV7-9 and TRBJ2-2; no clear D. With 1 base removed from V and 4 bases from J, the gap between germline ends came to 7 bases. The CDR3 totals 14 residues. Per germline, CDR1 SEHNR and CDR2 FQNEAQ (reference sequence). The CDR3 nucleotides are TGTGCCAGCAGCTTAGGGGCTTTCACCGGGGAGCTGTTTTTT. As protein: CASSLGAFTGELFF.

The rearrangement joins TRBV19 to TRBJ2-1; TRBD1 matches at 8 bases. The CDR3 sequence is 15 residues long. Germline CDR1 and CDR2: LNHDA and SQIVND (reference sequence). V trimming: 4 bases; J trimming: 8 bases; junction bases outside the gene matches: 10. CDR3 in amino acids: CASSRSTGAVDEQFF. CDR3 in DNA: TGTGCCAGTAGTAGGTCGACAGGGGCGGTAGATGAGCAGTTCTTC.

The rearrangement uses TRBV4-2 and TRBJ2-3; D is unresolved. The V gene lost 2 bases and the J gene lost 5 bases, with 5 bases spanning the gap. This CDR3 is 12 amino acids long. Germline lookup yields CDR1 LGHNA and CDR2 YNFKEQ. CDR3 residues: CASSQRIDTQYF. In DNA, the CDR3 is TGTGCCAGCAGCCAAAGGATAGATACGCAGTATTTT.

The chain carries TRBV11-2 and TRBJ2-3; D is possibly TRBD2 (6 bases). V lost 1 base, J lost 4 bases, and 9 bases lay in between. CDR3 length: 14 residues. The germline gives CDR1 SGHAT, CDR2 FQNNGV. The CDR3 DNA reads TGTGCCAGCAGCTTAGTCGGGGAGGCAGATACGCAGTATTTT. Translation: CASSLVGEADTQYF.

To note about this clone: This same CDR3 is encoded by further DNA sequences in the sample. V is TRBV5-1 and J is TRBJ2-2; the D is unclear. The germline V and J ends were trimmed by 0 bases and 1 base, with 4 bases remaining between them. The CDR3 has 14 residues. Germline V gene data show CDR1 as SGHRS and CDR2 as YFSETQ. This CDR3 reads CASSLAGNTGELFF. For the CDR3, the DNA is TGCGCCAGCAGCTTGGCGGGGAACACCGGGGAGCTGTTTTTT.

V and J are TRBV27 and TRBJ2-3; 7 bases align to TRBD2. CDR3 size: 18 residues. The junction had 19 bases not matched to a gene; V was cut back by 5 bases and J by 5 bases. In germline, CDR1 is MNHEY, CDR2 SMNVEV (reference sequence). CDR3 residues: CASSPEKGGPHHLDTQYF. The CDR3, as DNA: TGTGCCAGCAGTCCGGAAAAGGGAGGGCCCCACCATCTAGATACGCAGTATTTT.

The V and J genes are TRBV4-1 and TRBJ2-5; 7 bases fit TRBD1. The V gene end was trimmed by 3 bases and the J gene end by 5 bases; junction bases not matched to a gene: 9. Per germline, CDR1 MGHRA and CDR2 YSYEKL. CDR3 length: 15 amino acids. The chain's CDR3 is CASSQGRGLWETQYF. In DNA form, the CDR3 reads TGCGCCAGCAGCCAGGGCAGGGGGTTGTGGGAGACCCAGTACTTC.

For the CDR3, the DNA is TGTGCCAGCAGCTTAAGACCTTCAGAGTACACTGAAGCTTTCTTT. It yields the protein CASSLRPSEYTEAFF. This chain uses TRBV5-4 with TRBJ1-1; unclear D gene. V lost 2 bases, J lost 3 bases, and 14 bases lay in between. This CDR3 is 15 amino acids long. Germline-derived CDR1 and CDR2 are SGHNT and YYREEE (reference sequence).

The chain uses TRBV6-6 and TRBJ1-2; D gene ambiguous. Germline CDR1 MNHNY, CDR2 SVGAGI (reference sequence). The CDR3 runs to 14 residues. Trimming stripped 2 bases from V and 8 bases from J, with 15 bases between. This chain's CDR3 is CASSYGEGVGGYTF. CDR3 DNA: TGTGCCAGCAGTTACGGGGAAGGTGTAGGGGGCTACACCTTC.

J is TRBJ2-7 and V is TRBV2; a possible D gene is TRBD2 (6 bases). The CDR3 consists of 12 residues. V was pared by 7 bases and J by 0 bases, with 7 bases between. Per germline, CDR1 SNHLY and CDR2 FYNNEI. CDR3 amino acids: CASTGDSYEQYF. CDR3 DNA: TGTGCCAGCACGGGAGACTCCTACGAGCAGTACTTC. The full variable domain, with the rest looked up from reference TRBV2 and TRBJ2-7, is EPEVTQTPSHQVTQMGQEVILRCVPISNHLYFYWYRQILGQKVEFLVSFYNNEISEKSEIFDDQFSVERPDGSNFTLKIRSTKLEDSAMYFCASTGDSYEQYFGPGTRLTVT.

V and J are TRBV6-4 and TRBJ2-6; the D gene is possibly TRBD1 (5 bases). The germline gives CDR1 MRHNA, CDR2 SNTAGT. The V end lost 3 bases, the J end lost 0 bases, and 6 bases lay between the germline ends. This CDR3 comprises 15 residues. The CDR3, as DNA: TGTGCCAGCAGTGAGGACAACTCTGGGGCCAACGTCCTGACTTTC. Translation gives CASSEDNSGANVLTF.

The V gene is TRBV5-6, the J gene TRBJ1-1; D uncertain. V was trimmed by 0 bases and J by 1 base, leaving 13 bases between them. The CDR3 length is 16 residues. In germline, CDR1 is SGHDT, CDR2 YYEEEE. Here the CDR3 reads CASSLEGSSRNTEAFF. CDR3 sequence (DNA): TGTGCCAGCAGCTTGGAAGGCAGTAGTCGGAACACTGAAGCTTTCTTT.

The CDR3 coding sequence is TGTGCCAGCAGTTTACAGAGACCTAGCAATCAGCCCCAGCATTTT. Translating it yields CASSLQRPSNQPQHF. This chain joins TRBV6-1 and TRBJ1-5, with no clear D. This CDR3 comprises 15 residues. V was clipped by 5 bases and J by 0 bases, with 11 bases between them. Germline-derived CDR1 and CDR2 are MNHNS and SASEGT.

CDR3 in amino acids: CASSPSRENLYTF. CDR3 in DNA: TGTGCCAGCTCACCATCCAGGGAGAACCTCTACACCTTC. The chain combines TRBV18 with TRBJ1-2; a possible D gene is TRBD1 (5 bases). Germline CDR1 is KGHSH and CDR2 is LQKENI. This CDR3 comprises 13 residues. V was shortened by 2 bases and J by 10 bases, with 14 bases between the two germline ends.

This chain joins TRBV6-5 and TRBJ2-2, with 8 bases fitting TRBD2. The CDR3 is 16 amino acids. Looked up from germline, CDR1 is MNHEY and CDR2 is SVGAGI. J gave up 0 bases and V 2 bases, and 2 bases lay outside the gene matches. The chain's CDR3 is CASSYAGLANTGELFF. CDR3 nucleotides: TGTGCCAGCAGTTACGCGGGACTAGCGAACACCGGGGAGCTGTTTTTT.

The CDR3 sequence is CATSRGVLGTVNTEAFF. DNA for the CDR3: TGTGCCACCAGCAGAGGCGTTTTGGGGACTGTGAACACTGAAGCTTTCTTT. The chain recombines TRBV15 with TRBJ1-1; possible D gene TRBD1, 5 bases. CDR3 length: 17 residues. Trimming pared 1 base from V and 0 bases from J, leaving 15 bases between. The germline CDR1 and CDR2 sequences are LNHNV and YYDKDF (reference sequence).

V is TRBV6-1 and J is TRBJ2-6; no clear D gene. Germline V gene lookup returns CDR1 MNHNS and CDR2 SASEGT. V was shortened by 5 bases and J by 2 bases, with 10 bases between the two germline ends. The CDR3 sequence is 15 residues long. The CDR3 nucleotides are TGTGCCAGCAGTCCCGAAAAGGCTGGGGCCAACGTCCTGACTTTC. Amino acid sequence: CASSPEKAGANVLTF.

The chain links TRBV15 to TRBJ2-2; D is possibly TRBD1 (6 bases). Germline-derived CDR1 and CDR2 are LNHNV and YYDKDF (reference sequence). The CDR3 loop spans 17 amino acids. V gave up 9 bases and J gave up 6 bases, with 26 bases separating them. CDR3 bases: TGTGCCACTAGTCCGGGAATTTGGATTAACAGGGCCGGGGAGCTGTTTTTT. Its translation: CATSPGIWINRAGELFF.

V usage is TRBV4-2 and J usage is TRBJ2-5; 10 bases map to TRBD1. CDR3 size: 16 residues. The germline V gene has CDR1 LGHNA and CDR2 YNFKEQ. V shed 0 bases, J shed 1 base, and the junction held 2 bases outside the gene matches. Written as DNA, the CDR3 is TGTGCCAGCAGCCAAGAGGGACAGGGGTCCCAAGAGACCCAGTACTTC. Protein: CASSQEGQGSQETQYF.

CDR3 bases: TGCAGCGTTTTAAGGCGGGACAGGGAGTGGACTGAAGCTTTCTTT. Amino acid sequence: CSVLRRDREWTEAFF. V and J are TRBV29-1 and TRBJ1-1; 9 bases are a match to TRBD1. J gave up 5 bases and V 5 bases, and 12 bases lay outside the gene matches. Germline V gives CDR1 SQVTM, CDR2 ANQGSEA. There are 15 residues in the CDR3.

This clone was seen a few times. The V call is TRBV13, the J call TRBJ2-7; 10 bases agree with TRBD2. Unmatched junction bases numbered 13, after V lost 4 bases and J lost 1 base. Germline CDR1 and CDR2: PRHDT and FYEKMQ (reference sequence). This CDR3 spans 18 amino acids. CDR3 sequence reads: CASSSMARGLAESYEQYF. CDR3 sequence (DNA): TGTGCCAGCAGCTCTATGGCCCGAGGACTAGCGGAATCCTACGAGCAGTACTTC.

To note about this clone: A far larger clone is a single base away, which makes a read error likely. CDR3 sequence reads: CASSHGTDYEQHF. CDR3 nucleotide sequence: TGTGCCAGCAGCCACGGGACGGACTACGAGCAGCACTTC. V gene TRBV7-2 combines with J gene TRBJ2-7; perhaps TRBD2 as D (6 bases). CDR1 is SGHTA, CDR2 FQGNSA, per germline. The CDR3 is 13 residues long. Full variable domain (outside the CDR3, taken from reference TRBV7-2 and TRBJ2-7): GAGVSQSPSNKVTEKGKDVELRCDPISGHTALYWYRQSLGQGLEFLIYFQGNSAPDKSGLPSDRFSAERTGGSVSTLTIQRTQQEDSAVYLCASSHGTDYEQHFGPGTRLTVT.

The V and J genes are TRBV6-5 and TRBJ1-5, with 10 nucleotides matching TRBD1. Looked up from germline, CDR1 is MNHEY and CDR2 is SVGAGI. The trim removed 8 bases at V and 4 bases at J, leaving 8 bases unmatched. The CDR3 is 15 residues long. The CDR3 here is CASGRGGQGNQPQHF. The CDR3 DNA reads TGTGCCAGCGGGCGAGGGGGACAGGGGAATCAGCCCCAGCATTTT.

The CDR3 DNA sequence: TGTGCCTGGAGTCTGGGGGGCAGCCAACGTTATGGCTACACCTTC. Amino acid sequence: CAWSLGGSQRYGYTF. The chain recombines TRBV30 with TRBJ1-2, with D tentatively TRBD1 (6 bases). Germline loops: CDR1 GTSNPN, CDR2 SVGIG (reference sequence). V was shortened by 2 bases and J by 5 bases, with 18 bases between the two germline ends. The CDR3 loop spans 15 amino acids.